The clone carrying this T cell receptor beta chain was seen many times. Its antigen is unidentified. The V and J ends lost 5 bases and 5 bases respectively, with 10 bases between them. There are 13 residues in the CDR3. Germline V CDR1 and CDR2: MNHNS, SASEGT. These data come from a study of identical twins. It was template switching that added a universal primer site, and there were unique molecular identifiers on the cDNA. Using its own MiXCR run on the 5' RACE reads, TCRdb lists one record per CDR3 protein. The sample includes a few hundred thousand distinct CDR3 sequences, roughly 20% of them seen just once. Study-level results: Cord blood beta clonotypes present at high abundance carried fewer insertions; no such pattern appeared in memory repertoires. Analyses based on zero insertions could be partly confounded by invariant MAIT and iNKT cells.

Healthy Caucasians, and only they, were the donors. The TCR originated in a man aged 50-60 years in good health. J is TRBJ1-5 and V is TRBV6-1; D is unresolved. Specimen: naive T cells sorted from blood. The CDR3 DNA follows: TGTGCCAGCAGTCCCCGGAAGTATCAGCCCCAGCATTTT. Translated: CASSPRKYQPQHF.